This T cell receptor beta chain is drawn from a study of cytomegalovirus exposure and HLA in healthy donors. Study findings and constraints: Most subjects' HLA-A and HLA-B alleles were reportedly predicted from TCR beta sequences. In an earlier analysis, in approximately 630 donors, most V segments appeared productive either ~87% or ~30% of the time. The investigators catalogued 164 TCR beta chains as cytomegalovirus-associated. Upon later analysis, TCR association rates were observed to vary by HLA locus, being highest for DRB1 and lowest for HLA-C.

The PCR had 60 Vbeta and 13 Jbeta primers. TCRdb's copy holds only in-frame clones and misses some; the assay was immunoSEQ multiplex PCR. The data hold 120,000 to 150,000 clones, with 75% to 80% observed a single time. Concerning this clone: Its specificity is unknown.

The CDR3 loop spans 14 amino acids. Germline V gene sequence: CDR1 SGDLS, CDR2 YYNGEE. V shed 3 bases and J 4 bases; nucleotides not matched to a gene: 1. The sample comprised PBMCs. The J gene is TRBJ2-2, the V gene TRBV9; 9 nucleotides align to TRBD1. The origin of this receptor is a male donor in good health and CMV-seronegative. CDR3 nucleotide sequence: TGTGCCAGCAGCGAACAGGGGGCCACCGGGGAGCTGTTTTTT. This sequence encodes CASSEQGATGELFF.